This T cell receptor (beta chain) was documented in a study of cytomegalovirus exposure and HLA in healthy donors (TCRdb year 2017). Regarding the complete study: The 670 or so repertoires of the first cohort and the 120 validation repertoires were produced on the same platform, according to a later analysis. High-throughput TCR immunosequencing, statistical association of individual TCRs with disease status, and machine learning were combined to predict cytomegalovirus infection status. In addition to the first cohort of approximately 670 subjects, a separate validation cohort of over 90 different subjects was used. The study was designed to test whether signatures of past pathogen exposure could be identified by cataloging public T cell receptors. Overall study outcomes, separate from this receptor: While some public TCRs were present in many individuals, most TCR sequences turned up only very rarely across donors. Three of the identified cytomegalovirus-associated TCR beta chains were confirmed in vitro to be specific for cytomegalovirus antigens. The authors suggested that the approach could potentially be generalized to other disease states and immunological phenotypes. A total of fewer than 200 TCR beta chains were listed by the study as associated with cytomegalovirus. The classifier was reported to diagnose cytomegalovirus status with high specificity and sensitivity in both the original cohort and the validation cohort. The validation cohort had no HLA typing available for a later analysis, so co-occurrence within that cohort was assessed over all 130 or so repertoires. In a later analysis, TCRs clustered in the first cohort were found to also tend to co-occur in the 120 validation repertoires, with 94% of cluster scores above 0.

The library was generated by the immunoSEQ multiplex PCR assay. As for the original processing: To diagnose cytomegalovirus status from the catalog of TCR beta chain sequences, a statistical classification framework was built. Here the immuneACCESS table is served through TCRdb, limited to in-frame sequences with V and J called. Missing clones are a known gap in these copies; in checked studies unresolved V genes cover under half, and the rest lacks a known reason. V and J calls plus clone size are reproduced from that table; the DNA served to infer D and trimming. Across this sample there are 250,000 or so clones, with 90% seen only once. Less than 0.4% of the sample is taken by the ten largest. Separate from the approximately 700-subject first cohort, the validation cohort of about 110 subjects was the group to which the donors belonged. Notes on this clone: The antigen it binds to is not known. No base quality values were provided; no much bigger clone lies one nucleotide off.

Reading from cysteine to phenylalanine, the CDR3 counts 15 amino acids. CDR3 DNA only is kept here, 45 bases in frame from base 1. Cut back by 4 bases and 0 bases, the V and J ends lie 11 bases apart. The CDR1 and CDR2 encoded by the germline V gene are SGDLS and YYNGEE. Sequencing used PBMCs. This receptor was obtained from a woman aged 18-35 years in good health and CMV-seronegative. The chain couples TRBV9 to TRBJ2-1, and perhaps TRBD2 as D gene, on 5 matching bases. The encoded CDR3 is CASSSAVSSYNEQFF. The DNA sequence follows: TGTGCCAGCAGCTCAGCGGTGAGCTCCTACAATGAGCAGTTCTTC.